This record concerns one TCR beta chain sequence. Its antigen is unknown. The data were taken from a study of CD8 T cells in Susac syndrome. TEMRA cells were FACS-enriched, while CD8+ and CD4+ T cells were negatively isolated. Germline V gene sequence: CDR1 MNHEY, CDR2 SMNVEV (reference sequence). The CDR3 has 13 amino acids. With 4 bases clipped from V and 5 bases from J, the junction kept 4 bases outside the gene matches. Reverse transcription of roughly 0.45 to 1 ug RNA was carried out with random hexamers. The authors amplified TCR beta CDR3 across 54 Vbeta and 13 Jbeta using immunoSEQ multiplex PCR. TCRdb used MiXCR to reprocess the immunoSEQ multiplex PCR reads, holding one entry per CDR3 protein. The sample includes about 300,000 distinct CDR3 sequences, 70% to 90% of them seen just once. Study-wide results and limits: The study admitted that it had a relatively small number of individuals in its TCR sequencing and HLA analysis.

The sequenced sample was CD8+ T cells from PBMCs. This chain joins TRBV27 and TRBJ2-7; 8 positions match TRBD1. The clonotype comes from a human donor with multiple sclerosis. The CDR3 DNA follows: TGTGCCAGCAGTTACCCAGGGGGCCACGAGCAGTACTTC. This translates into CASSYPGGHEQYF.